This T cell receptor beta chain was sequenced in a study of T cell responses to AZD1222 COVID-19 vaccine. Study results and limitations: White British ancestry dominated among donors, who included more females, and clonal diversity was possibly underestimated. None of the repertoires were sampled until the peak T cell response had passed. Epitopes outside B.1.351 and B.1.1.7 mutated regions reportedly drew nearly half of spike TCRs.

Clones were read by immunoSEQ multiplex PCR, and TCRdb kept only the in-frame ones, dropping some. The profile covers approximately 160,000 clones, with around nine tenths appearing a single time and approximately 2.8% taken by the ten largest. CDR3 length: 15 residues. V was pared by 7 bases and J by 5 bases, with 17 bases between. Germline CDR1 and CDR2: LNHDA and SQIVND (reference sequence). To note about this clone: Its antigen is unknown.

The sequence was obtained from an adult in good health. The sample consisted of peripheral blood, taken on day 0 of AZD1222 vaccination. V is TRBV19 and J is TRBJ2-2; D tentatively reads TRBD1 or TRBD2 (6 bases each). The CDR3 region has the DNA TGTGCCAGTACCCCCCTCGGGGGCCCGACCGGGGAGCTGTTTTTT. Translating gives CASTPLGGPTGELFF. The entire variable domain, with the rest obtained from reference TRBV19 and TRBJ2-2, is as follows: DGGITQSPKYLFRKEGQNVTLSCEQNLNHDAMYWYRQDPGQGLRLIYYSQIVNDFQKGDIAEGYSVSREKKESFPLTVTSAQKNPTAFYLCASTPLGGPTGELFFGEGSRLTVL.